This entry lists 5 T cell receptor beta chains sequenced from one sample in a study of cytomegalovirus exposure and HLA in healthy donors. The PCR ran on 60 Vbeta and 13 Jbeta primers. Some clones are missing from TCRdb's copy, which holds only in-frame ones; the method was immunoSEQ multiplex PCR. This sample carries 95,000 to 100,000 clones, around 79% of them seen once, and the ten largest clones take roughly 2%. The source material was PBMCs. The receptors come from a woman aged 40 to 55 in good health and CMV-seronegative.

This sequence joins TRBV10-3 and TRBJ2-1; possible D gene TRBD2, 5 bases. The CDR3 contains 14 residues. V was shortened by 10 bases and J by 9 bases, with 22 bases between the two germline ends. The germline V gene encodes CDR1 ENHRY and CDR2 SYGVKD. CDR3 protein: CATKAELRTIEQFF. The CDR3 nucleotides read TGTGCCACTAAAGCGGAGCTAAGAACAATTGAGCAGTTCTTC.

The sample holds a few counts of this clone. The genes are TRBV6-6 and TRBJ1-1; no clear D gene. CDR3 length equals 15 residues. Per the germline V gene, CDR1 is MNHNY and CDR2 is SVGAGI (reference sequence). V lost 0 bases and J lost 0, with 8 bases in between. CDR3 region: CASSYSRQLNTEAFF. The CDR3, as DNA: TGTGCCAGCAGTTACTCTCGACAATTGAACACTGAAGCTTTCTTT.

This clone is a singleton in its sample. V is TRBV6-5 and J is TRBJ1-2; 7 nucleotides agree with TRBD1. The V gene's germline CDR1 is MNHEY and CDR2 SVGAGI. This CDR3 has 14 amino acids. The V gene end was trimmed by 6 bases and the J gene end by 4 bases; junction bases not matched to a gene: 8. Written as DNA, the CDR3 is TGTGCCAGCAGCAAAGACAGGGATTTCTATGGCTACACCTTC. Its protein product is CASSKDRDFYGYTF.

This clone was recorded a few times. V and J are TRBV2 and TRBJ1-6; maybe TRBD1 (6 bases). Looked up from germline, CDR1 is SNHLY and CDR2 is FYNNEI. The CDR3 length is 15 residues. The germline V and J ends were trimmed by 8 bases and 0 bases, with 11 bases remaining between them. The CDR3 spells CASRDTDSYNSPLHF. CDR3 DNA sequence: TGTGCCAGCCGGGACACGGACTCCTATAATTCACCCCTCCACTTT.

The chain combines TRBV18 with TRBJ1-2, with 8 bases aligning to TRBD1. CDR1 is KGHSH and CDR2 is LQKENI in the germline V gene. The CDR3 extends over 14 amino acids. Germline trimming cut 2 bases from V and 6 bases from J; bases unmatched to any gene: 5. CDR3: CASSPSGQDNGYTF. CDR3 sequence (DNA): TGTGCCAGCTCACCATCGGGACAGGACAATGGCTACACCTTC.